Following are 27 T cell receptor beta chains from one sample sequenced in a study of regulatory T cells in long-lasting Graves disease. According to the study, TCR beta libraries were built with iRepertoire HTBI primers and CDR3-region Arm-PCR. In TCRdb, the multiplex PCR reads were re-called with MiXCR into one record per CDR3 protein. The sample records under 300,000 distinct CDR3 sequences, roughly 21% being singletons. Time point here: newly diagnosed GD, antithyroid drugs for less than 3 months. Researchers made the TCR library from RNA that was extracted from PBMCs. The sample consisted of peripheral blood mononuclear cells (PBMCs), taken at new diagnosis, from a patient treated with antithyroid drugs. The receptors stem from a female donor with Graves disease.

Note on this clonotype: Since a much larger clone is just one base distant, this may be a read error. J is TRBJ2-7 and V is TRBV11-2; 10 bases match TRBD2. V was clipped by 0 bases and J by 3 bases; unmatched bases: 2. Germline lookup yields CDR1 SGHAT and CDR2 FQNNGV. This CDR3 has 15 residues. The CDR3 nucleotides read TGTGCCAGCAGCTTAGATCCTAGCGGGAGCTACGAGCAGTACTTC. Its protein is CASSLDPSGSYEQYF. Combining the CDR3 with reference TRBV11-2 and TRBJ2-7 gives the whole variable domain EAGVAQSPRYKIIEKRQSVAFWCNPISGHATLYWYQQILGQGPKLLIQFQNNGVVDDSQLPKDRFSAERLKGVDSTLKIQPAKLEDSAVYLCASSLDPSGSYEQYFGPGTRLTVT.

This clonotype showed up many times. CDR3 region: CASSQDQEEDTQYF. The CDR3 DNA reads TGCGCCAGCAGCCAAGATCAGGAGGAAGATACGCAGTATTTT. The V gene is TRBV4-3, the J gene TRBJ2-3; TRBD2 might be the D (5 bases). This CDR3 comprises 14 residues. The germline V gene has CDR1 LGHNA and CDR2 YSLEER. Trimming pared 0 bases from V and 5 bases from J, leaving 9 bases between.

With respect to this clonotype: A far larger clone differs by one base, so this is likely a read error. CDR3 nucleotides: TGTGCCAGCAGCTTATCCAGGAACGCAGATACGCGGTATTTT. Translated, it gives CASSLSRNADTRYF. The V and J genes are TRBV7-6 and TRBJ2-3; D unclear. CDR3 length equals 14 residues. Germline CDR1 and CDR2: SGHVS and FNYEAQ. Complete variable domain (other parts from reference TRBV7-6 and TRBJ2-3): GAGVSQSPRYKVTKRGQDVALRCDPISGHVSLYWYRQALGQGPEFLTYFNYEAQQDKSGLPNDRFSAERPEGSISTLTIQRTEQRDSAMYRCASSLSRNADTRYFGPGTRLTVL.

This clonotype has at least ten counts. The chain links TRBV7-6 to TRBJ2-1; D gene unclear. The CDR3 runs 16 residues. CDR1 and CDR2 (germline): SGHVS, FNYEAQ. Trimming shortened V by 0 bases and J by 8 bases, and 17 bases separated the two germline ends. The CDR3 spells CASSLAPGRSGDEQFF. The CDR3 DNA follows: TGTGCCAGCAGCTTAGCCCCCGGCAGGTCTGGTGATGAGCAGTTCTTC.

The table lists this clonotype with many counts. The chain carries TRBV20-1 and TRBJ1-5; a weak D match, TRBD1 (6 bases). Germline V gives CDR1 DFQATT, CDR2 SNEGSKA (reference sequence). The CDR3 extends over 14 amino acids. V was cut by 1 base and J by 3 bases, with 10 bases left in between. The CDR3 nucleotides are TGCAGTGCTAGAGGGGGGCGGAACAATCAGCCCCAGCATTTT. It yields the protein CSARGGRNNQPQHF.

This clonotype was recorded many times. The rearrangement uses TRBV20-1 and TRBJ2-1; 7 bases are a match to TRBD2. Germline V gives CDR1 DFQATT, CDR2 SNEGSKA (reference sequence). V lost 7 bases to trimming and J lost 8 bases; unmatched junction nucleotides: 11. This CDR3 has 13 residues. CDR3 nucleotides: TGCAGTGGGTCCAGCGGGATTCAGGATGAGCAGTTCTTC. It codes for CSGSSGIQDEQFF.

This clonotype was counted only a few times. The rearrangement joins TRBV7-9 to TRBJ1-1; D remains ambiguous. V lost 7 bases to trimming and J lost 7 bases, with 10 bases between them. The CDR3 sequence is 11 residues long. Looked up from germline, CDR1 is SEHNR and CDR2 is FQNEAQ (reference sequence). CDR3 nucleotides: TGTGCCAGCACCGGCCGGGGTGAAGCTTTCTTT. It yields the protein CASTGRGEAFF. The complete variable domain, with remaining parts taken from reference TRBV7-9 and TRBJ1-1, reads DTGVSQNPRHKITKRGQNVTFRCDPISEHNRLYWYRQTLGQGPEFLTYFQNEAQLEKSRLLSDRFSAERPKGSFSTLEIQRTEQGDSAMYLCASTGRGEAFFGQGTRLTVV.

This clonotype was seen ten or more times. The V gene is TRBV5-1, the J gene TRBJ1-1; D not resolved. This CDR3 is 17 amino acids long. Between the trimmed V and J ends, which lost 0 bases and 0 bases, there was a span of 15 bases. The germline V gene has CDR1 SGHRS and CDR2 YFSETQ. DNA of the CDR3: TGCGCCAGCAGCTTGGAATTGAGGGCGGGCCTGAACACTGAAGCTTTCTTT. Translating it yields CASSLELRAGLNTEAFF.

This clonotype was found a few times. This chain links TRBV25-1 with TRBJ1-2; D ambiguous. Germline V gene lookup returns CDR1 MGHDK and CDR2 SYGVNS. There are 14 residues in the CDR3. The ends were cut back, 6 bases at V and 5 bases at J, with 16 bases in the middle. CDR3 in DNA: TGTGCCAGCAGCGCAGCCGCCACGGGGTATGGCTACACCTTC. It codes for CASSAAATGYGYTF.

The chain links TRBV18 to TRBJ1-3; no clear D gene. The CDR3 totals 14 residues. The germline V gene encodes CDR1 KGHSH and CDR2 LQKENI. V lost 4 bases and J 2 bases, leaving 9 bases between the germline ends. This chain's CDR3 is CASSLENPGNTIYF. The CDR3 DNA is TGTGCCAGCTCACTTGAAAATCCTGGAAACACCATATATTTT.

The table lists this clonotype with many counts. The gene calls are TRBV2 and TRBJ1-3; D gene unclear. The CDR3 spans 15 residues. V dropped 7 bases and J dropped 1 base, with 14 bases sitting between them. The germline CDR1 and CDR2 sequences are SNHLY and FYNNEI. The CDR3 loop reads CASKSFGSSGNTIYF. In DNA, the CDR3 is TGTGCCAGCAAGAGTTTCGGGTCATCTGGAAACACCATATATTTT.

Points on this clonotype: Possible read error: a much larger clone is one base away. This chain links TRBV6-2 or TRBV6-3 with TRBJ1-2, with D unclear. The germline gives CDR1 MNHEY, CDR2 SVGEGT. CDR3 length equals 15 residues. V lost 5 bases and J 10 bases, leaving 23 bases between the germline ends. In nucleotides, the CDR3 is TGTGCCAGCAGTGAAATGAGATTTCCTCAAGATGACTACACCTTC. Encoded protein: CASSEMRFPQDDYTF.

At least ten counts were recorded for this clonotype. The rearrangement links TRBV20-1 to TRBJ2-1; 8 nucleotides agree with TRBD2. After removal of 3 bases from V and 1 base from J, the junction contained 5 bases not matched to a gene. The CDR3 is made up of 15 amino acids. In germline, CDR1 is DFQATT, CDR2 SNEGSKA (reference sequence). CDR3 DNA: TGCAGTGCTAGGCCCGGGACTAGATCCTACAATGAGCAGTTCTTC. This encodes CSARPGTRSYNEQFF.

This clonotype occurred a few times. Its ends do not fully match the called genes, so a read error is possible. The V call is TRBV20-1, the J call TRBJ2-4; possibly TRBD1 for D (6 bases). This CDR3 comprises 13 residues. Germline assignment: CDR1 DFQATT and CDR2 SNEGSKA (reference sequence). Written as DNA, the CDR3 is TGCAGTGCCACGGGACCCCAGGGGAACACTCAGTACTTC. Protein sequence: CSATGPQGNTQYF.

This clonotype was observed at least ten times. This chain uses TRBV20-1 with TRBJ2-3; maybe TRBD1 (5 bases). Per the germline V gene, CDR1 is DFQATT and CDR2 is SNEGSKA (reference sequence). The V and J ends lost 5 bases and 1 base respectively, with 22 bases between them. The CDR3 contains 17 residues. Here the CDR3 DNA reads TGCAGTGCTCAGTCAGGGCAGCCCAGTAGGGGCACAGATACGCAGTATTTT. Translation: CSAQSGQPSRGTDTQYF.

The J gene is TRBJ2-4, the V gene TRBV5-5, with D perhaps given as TRBD1 or TRBD2 (5 bases each). Trimming took off 4 bases at V and 5 bases at J, with 22 bases between the two ends. The CDR3 has 17 residues. Per the germline V gene, CDR1 is SGHKS and CDR2 is YYEKEE (reference sequence). DNA of the CDR3: TGTGCCAGCAGCGCCCCCGCGGGCAGGGAGAGGGAAAACATTCAGTACTTC. This codes for CASSAPAGRERENIQYF.

This clonotype has ten or more counts. CDR3 sequence reads: CASSEAGAIGEQYF. The CDR3 bases are TGTGCCAGCAGTGAAGCAGGGGCGATCGGCGAGCAGTACTTC. V and J are TRBV6-1 and TRBJ2-7; perhaps TRBD1 as D (5 bases). The V gene lost 0 bases and the J gene lost 6 bases, with 12 bases spanning the gap. Germline V lookup: CDR1 MNHNS, CDR2 SASEGT. The CDR3 extends over 14 amino acids.

Of note for this clonotype: A much larger clonotype is one base distant, so this may be a read error. CDR3 DNA: TGTGCCAGCAACTTAATGGGACCAAATGAGCAGTTCTTC. Amino acids: CASNLMGPNEQFF. The V and J genes are TRBV7-3 and TRBJ2-1; D may be TRBD1 or TRBD2 (5 bases each). Germline CDR1 reads SGHTA; CDR2 reads FQGTGA. This CDR3 contains 13 residues.

This clonotype occurred many times. This sequence joins TRBV7-9 and TRBJ2-3; unclear D gene. Germline values: CDR1 SEHNR, CDR2 FQNEAQ (reference sequence). The germline V and J ends were trimmed by 1 base and 1 base, with 12 bases remaining between them. This CDR3 is built from 16 residues. The CDR3 sequence is CASSLGSSVCTDTQYF. In nucleotides, the CDR3 is TGTGCCAGCAGCTTAGGCTCCTCCGTCTGCACAGATACGCAGTATTTT.

The sample holds many counts of this clonotype. The rearrangement links TRBV7-2 to TRBJ2-3; 8 nucleotides agree with TRBD2. The CDR3 loop spans 14 amino acids. CDR1 and CDR2 from the germline V gene are SGHTA and FQGNSA. Trimming removed 1 base from V and 6 bases from J; junction bases left unmatched: 3. The CDR3 DNA is TGTGCCAGCAGCTTAGTTTCTAGCGGGGATACGCAGTATTTT. This gives the protein CASSLVSSGDTQYF.

On this clonotype: This sequence is one base from a far larger clone and is likely a read error. The chain recombines TRBV5-8 with TRBJ1-2; the D gene is possibly TRBD1 (5 bases). The CDR3 runs to 15 residues. Germline V gene sequence: CDR1 SGHTS, CDR2 YDEGEE. The CDR3 protein is CASIEAGRSIYGCTF. The CDR3 nucleotides are TGTGCCAGCATCGAGGCGGGACGGTCGATCTATGGCTGCACCTTC.

This clonotype was counted only a few times. The junction shows a germline mismatch at one end, possibly a read error. The chain links TRBV5-1 to TRBJ1-4, with 9 bases that match TRBD1. Germline V gives CDR1 SGHRS, CDR2 YFSETQ. The CDR3 runs 20 residues. In DNA form, the CDR3 reads TGTGCCAGCAGCAAAGAGGCCTTCTTGGACAGGGGTTCAACTAATGAAAAACTGTTTTTT. Its protein is CASSKEAFLDRGSTNEKLFF.

This clonotype was seen only a few times. The chain joins TRBV3-1 to TRBJ2-6; 7 bases line up with TRBD1. Unmatched junction bases numbered 8, after V lost 4 bases and J lost 2 bases. The CDR3 has 17 residues. Per germline, CDR1 LGHDT and CDR2 YNNKEL (reference sequence). The CDR3 DNA follows: TGTGCCAGCAGCCCCGGGACAGCGCTAGCTGGGGCCAACGTCCTGACTTTC. Its translation: CASSPGTALAGANVLTF.

This clonotype was counted ten times or more. The chain recombines TRBV3-1 with TRBJ1-2; D gene uncertain. CDR3 length equals 14 residues. Germline CDR1 and CDR2: LGHDT and YNNKEL (reference sequence). The V and J ends lost 3 bases and 7 bases respectively, with 15 bases between them. This chain's CDR3 is CASSQPSGGRGYTF. As DNA, the CDR3 is TGTGCCAGCAGCCAGCCTAGCGGAGGTCGTGGCTACACCTTC.

This clonotype has at least ten counts. This sequence joins TRBV6-1 and TRBJ1-1; 10 bases align to TRBD1. The CDR3 contains 14 residues. The V and J ends lost 6 bases and 4 bases, in that order; junction bases with no gene match: 5. CDR1 and CDR2 from the germline V gene are MNHNS and SASEGT. The CDR3 nucleotides read TGTGCCAGCAGACGACAGGGGGCTGGCACTGAAGCTTTCTTT. It translates to CASRRQGAGTEAFF.

About this clonotype: The junction does not match germline at one end; this may be a read error. The CDR3: CASMATRGSHEQYF. The DNA of the CDR3 is TGTGCCAGCATGGCAACGAGGGGCTCCCACGAGCAGTACTTC. This chain links TRBV6-2 or TRBV6-3 with TRBJ2-7; the D call may be TRBD1 or TRBD2 (5 bases each). CDR3 length equals 14 residues. Germline CDR1 and CDR2: MNHEY and SVGEGT.

This clonotype was seen many times. The V gene is TRBV2, the J gene TRBJ1-2; maybe TRBD1 (6 bases). CDR3 length equals 14 residues. Germline V gene data show CDR1 as SNHLY and CDR2 as FYNNEI. V gave up 5 bases and J gave up 5 bases, with 15 bases separating them. The CDR3 spells CASSITGPPYGYTF. The CDR3 region has the DNA TGTGCCAGCAGTATAACAGGGCCCCCATATGGCTACACCTTC.